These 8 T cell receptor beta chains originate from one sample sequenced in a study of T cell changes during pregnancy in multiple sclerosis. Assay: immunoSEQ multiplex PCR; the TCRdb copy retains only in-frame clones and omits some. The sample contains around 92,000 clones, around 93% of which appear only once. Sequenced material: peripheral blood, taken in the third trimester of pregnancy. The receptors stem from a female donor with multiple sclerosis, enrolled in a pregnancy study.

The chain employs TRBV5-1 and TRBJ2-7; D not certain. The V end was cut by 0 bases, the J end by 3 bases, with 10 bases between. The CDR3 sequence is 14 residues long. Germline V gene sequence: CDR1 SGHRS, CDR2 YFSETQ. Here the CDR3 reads CASSLEWANYEQYF. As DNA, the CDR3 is TGCGCCAGCAGCTTGGAGTGGGCTAACTACGAGCAGTACTTC.

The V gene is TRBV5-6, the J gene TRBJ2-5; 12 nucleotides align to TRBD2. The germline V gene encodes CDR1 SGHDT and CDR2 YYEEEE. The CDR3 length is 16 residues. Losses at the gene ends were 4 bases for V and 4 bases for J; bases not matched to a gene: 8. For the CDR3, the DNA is TGTGCCAGCAGCCAGGGCCCGACTAGCGGGAGAGAGACCCAGTACTTC. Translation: CASSQGPTSGRETQYF. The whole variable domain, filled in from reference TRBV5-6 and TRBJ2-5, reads DAGVTQSPTHLIKTRGQQVTLRCSPKSGHDTVSWYQQALGQGPQFIFQYYEEEERQRGNFPDRFSGHQFPNYSSELNVNALLLGDSALYLCASSQGPTSGRETQYFGPGTRLLVL.

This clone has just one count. CDR3 bases: TGTGCCAGCAGCTTGGGAGAATCGAACACTGAAGCTTTCTTT. Amino acid sequence: CASSLGESNTEAFF. This chain joins TRBV13 and TRBJ1-1; D unresolved. The germline V and J ends were trimmed by 3 bases and 1 base, with 9 bases remaining between them. CDR1 PRHDT and CDR2 FYEKMQ come from the germline V gene (reference sequence). The CDR3 runs to 14 residues.

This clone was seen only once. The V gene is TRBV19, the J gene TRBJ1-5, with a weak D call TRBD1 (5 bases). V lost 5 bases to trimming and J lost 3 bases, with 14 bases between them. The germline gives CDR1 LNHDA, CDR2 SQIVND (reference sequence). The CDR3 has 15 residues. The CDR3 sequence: CASSVAGQPNQPQHF. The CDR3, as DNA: TGTGCCAGTAGTGTCGCGGGGCAGCCCAATCAGCCCCAGCATTTT.

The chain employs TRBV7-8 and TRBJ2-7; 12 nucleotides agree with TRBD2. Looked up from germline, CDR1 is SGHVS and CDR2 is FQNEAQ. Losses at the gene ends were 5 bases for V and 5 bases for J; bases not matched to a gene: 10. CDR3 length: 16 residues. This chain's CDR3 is CASSTTRLAGVNEQYF. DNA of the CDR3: TGTGCCAGCAGCACAACCCGACTAGCGGGAGTGAACGAGCAGTACTTC.

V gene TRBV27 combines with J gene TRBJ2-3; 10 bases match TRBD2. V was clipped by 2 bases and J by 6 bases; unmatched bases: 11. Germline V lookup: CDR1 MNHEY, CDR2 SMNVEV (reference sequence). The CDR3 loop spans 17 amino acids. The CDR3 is CASSLPLLAGVPDTQYF. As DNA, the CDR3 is TGTGCCAGCAGTTTACCCCTTCTAGCGGGAGTCCCCGATACGCAGTATTTT.

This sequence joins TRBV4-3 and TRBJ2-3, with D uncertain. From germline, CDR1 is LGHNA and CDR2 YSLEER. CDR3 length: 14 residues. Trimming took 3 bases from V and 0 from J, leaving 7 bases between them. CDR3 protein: CASSHSSSTDTQYF. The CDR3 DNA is TGCGCCAGCAGCCATAGTAGTAGCACAGATACGCAGTATTTT.

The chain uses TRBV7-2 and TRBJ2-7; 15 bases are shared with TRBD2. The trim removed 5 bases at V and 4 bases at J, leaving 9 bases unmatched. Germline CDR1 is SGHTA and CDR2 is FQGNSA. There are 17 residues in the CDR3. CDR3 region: CASSPRTSGRAAYEQYF. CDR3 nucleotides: TGTGCCAGCAGCCCCAGGACTAGCGGGAGGGCCGCTTACGAGCAGTACTTC. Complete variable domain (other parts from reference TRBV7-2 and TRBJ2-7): GAGVSQSPSNKVTEKGKDVELRCDPISGHTALYWYRQSLGQGLEFLIYFQGNSAPDKSGLPSDRFSAERTGGSVSTLTIQRTQQEDSAVYLCASSPRTSGRAAYEQYFGPGTRLTVT.